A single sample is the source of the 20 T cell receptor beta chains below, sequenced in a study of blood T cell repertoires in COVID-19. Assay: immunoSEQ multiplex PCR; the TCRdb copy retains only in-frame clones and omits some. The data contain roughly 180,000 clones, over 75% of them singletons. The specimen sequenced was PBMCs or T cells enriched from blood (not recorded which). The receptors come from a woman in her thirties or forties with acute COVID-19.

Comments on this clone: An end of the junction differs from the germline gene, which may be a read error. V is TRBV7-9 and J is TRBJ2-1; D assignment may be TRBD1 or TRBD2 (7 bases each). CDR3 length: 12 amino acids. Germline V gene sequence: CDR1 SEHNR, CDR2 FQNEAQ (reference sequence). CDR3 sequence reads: CGSGTDNNEQFF. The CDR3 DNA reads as TGTGGCAGCGGGACAGACAACAATGAGCAGTTCTTC.

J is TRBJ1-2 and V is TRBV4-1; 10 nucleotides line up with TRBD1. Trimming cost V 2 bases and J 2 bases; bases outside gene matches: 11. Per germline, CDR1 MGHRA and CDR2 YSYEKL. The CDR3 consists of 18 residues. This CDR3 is CASSQRESGDRGNYGYTF. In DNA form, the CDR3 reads TGCGCCAGCAGCCAAAGAGAGAGCGGGGACAGGGGAAACTATGGCTACACCTTC.

DNA of the CDR3: TGTGCCAGCAAGAGGGCCCTAGCCGGGGAGCTGTTTTTT. This sequence encodes CASKRALAGELFF. The rearrangement links TRBV2 to TRBJ2-2, with a possible D match to TRBD2 (5 bases). V was clipped by 7 bases and J by 6 bases, with 12 bases between them. The V gene's germline CDR1 is SNHLY and CDR2 FYNNEI. This CDR3 comprises 13 residues.

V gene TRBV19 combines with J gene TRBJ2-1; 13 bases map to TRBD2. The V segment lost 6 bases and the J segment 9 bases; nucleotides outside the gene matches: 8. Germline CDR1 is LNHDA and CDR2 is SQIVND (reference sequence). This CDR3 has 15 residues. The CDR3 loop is CASSHPGLAGVEQFF. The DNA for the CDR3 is TGTGCCAGTAGCCACCCCGGACTAGCGGGAGTTGAGCAGTTCTTC.

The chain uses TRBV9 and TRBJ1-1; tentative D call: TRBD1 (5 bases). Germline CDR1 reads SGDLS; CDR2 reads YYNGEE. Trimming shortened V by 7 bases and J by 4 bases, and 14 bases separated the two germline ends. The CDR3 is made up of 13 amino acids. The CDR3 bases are TGTGCCAGCTCCGACGGCGGGGGCACTGAAGCTTTCTTT. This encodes CASSDGGGTEAFF.

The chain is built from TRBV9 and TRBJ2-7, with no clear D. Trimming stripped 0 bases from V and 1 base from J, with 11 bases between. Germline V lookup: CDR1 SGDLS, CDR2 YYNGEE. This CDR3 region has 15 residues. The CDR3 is CASSVAPSSSYEQYF. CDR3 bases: TGTGCCAGCAGCGTAGCCCCGAGTAGTTCCTACGAGCAGTACTTC.

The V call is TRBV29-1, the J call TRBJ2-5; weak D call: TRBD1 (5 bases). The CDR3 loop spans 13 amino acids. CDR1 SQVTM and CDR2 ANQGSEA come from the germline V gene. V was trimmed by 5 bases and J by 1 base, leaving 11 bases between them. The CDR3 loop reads CSVPTVVQETQYF. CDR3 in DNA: TGCAGCGTTCCGACAGTCGTCCAAGAGACCCAGTACTTC.

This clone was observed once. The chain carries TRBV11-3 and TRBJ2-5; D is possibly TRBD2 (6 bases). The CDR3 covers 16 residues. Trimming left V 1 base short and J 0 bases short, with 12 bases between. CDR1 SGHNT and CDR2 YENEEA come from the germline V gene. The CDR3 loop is CASSLGVWGDQETQYF. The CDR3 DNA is TGTGCCAGCAGCTTAGGAGTGTGGGGGGACCAAGAGACCCAGTACTTC.

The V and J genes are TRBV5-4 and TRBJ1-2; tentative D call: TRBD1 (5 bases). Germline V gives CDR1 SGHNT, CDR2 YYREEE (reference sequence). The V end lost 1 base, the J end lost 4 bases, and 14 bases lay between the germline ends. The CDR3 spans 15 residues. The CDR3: CASSLPLTESYGYTF. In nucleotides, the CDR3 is TGTGCCAGCAGCTTGCCCCTGACAGAGAGCTATGGCTACACCTTC.

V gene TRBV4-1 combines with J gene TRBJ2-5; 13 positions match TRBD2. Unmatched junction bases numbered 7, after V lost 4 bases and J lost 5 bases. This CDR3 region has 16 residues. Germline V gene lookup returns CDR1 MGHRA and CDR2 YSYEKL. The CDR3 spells CASSRELAGGRETQYF. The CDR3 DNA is TGCGCCAGCAGCCGGGAACTAGCGGGAGGGAGGGAGACCCAGTACTTC.

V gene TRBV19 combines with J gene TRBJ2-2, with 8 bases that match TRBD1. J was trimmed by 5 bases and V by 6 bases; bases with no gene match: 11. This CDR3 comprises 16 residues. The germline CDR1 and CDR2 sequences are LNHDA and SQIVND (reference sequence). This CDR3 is CASSLQTGDRTGELFF. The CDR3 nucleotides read TGTGCCAGTAGCCTACAGACAGGGGATCGTACCGGGGAGCTGTTTTTT. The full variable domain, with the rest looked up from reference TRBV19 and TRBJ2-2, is DGGITQSPKYLFRKEGQNVTLSCEQNLNHDAMYWYRQDPGQGLRLIYYSQIVNDFQKGDIAEGYSVSREKKESFPLTVTSAQKNPTAFYLCASSLQTGDRTGELFFGEGSRLTVL.

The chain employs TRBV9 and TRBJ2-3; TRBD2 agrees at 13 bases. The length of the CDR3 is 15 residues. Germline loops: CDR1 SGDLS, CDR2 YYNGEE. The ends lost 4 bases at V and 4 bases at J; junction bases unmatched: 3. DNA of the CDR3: TGTGCCAGCAGCTGGACTAGCGGGAGTTCAGATACGCAGTATTTT. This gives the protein CASSWTSGSSDTQYF.

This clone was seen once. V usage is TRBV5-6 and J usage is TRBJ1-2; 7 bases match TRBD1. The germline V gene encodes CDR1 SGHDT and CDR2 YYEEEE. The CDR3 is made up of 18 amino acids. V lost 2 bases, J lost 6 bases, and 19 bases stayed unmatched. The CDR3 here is CASSLIPGTAVRAHGYTF. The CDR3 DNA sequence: TGTGCCAGCAGCTTAATTCCCGGGACAGCGGTCCGCGCCCATGGCTACACCTTC.

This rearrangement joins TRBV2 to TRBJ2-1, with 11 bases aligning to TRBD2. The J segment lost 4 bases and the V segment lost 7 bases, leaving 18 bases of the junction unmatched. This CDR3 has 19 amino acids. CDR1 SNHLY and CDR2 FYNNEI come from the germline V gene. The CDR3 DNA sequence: TGTGCCAGCACCTCAAGGCGGCTTAGCGGGAGGGCCCAGTACAATGAGCAGTTCTTC. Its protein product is CASTSRRLSGRAQYNEQFF.

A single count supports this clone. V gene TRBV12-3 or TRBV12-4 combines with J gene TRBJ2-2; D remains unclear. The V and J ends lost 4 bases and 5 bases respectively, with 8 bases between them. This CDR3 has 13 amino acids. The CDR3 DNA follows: TGTGCCAGCAGTTCCAGGTTGACCGGGGAGCTGTTTTTT. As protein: CASSSRLTGELFF.

Written as DNA, the CDR3 is TGTGCCAGCACGGGACTAGCCAATGAGCAGTTCTTC. Encoded protein: CASTGLANEQFF. V is TRBV7-9 and J is TRBJ2-1; 9 bases map to TRBD2. The germline CDR1 and CDR2 sequences are SEHNR and FQNEAQ (reference sequence). J lost 6 bases, V lost 7 bases, and 1 base had no gene match. The CDR3 is 12 residues long.

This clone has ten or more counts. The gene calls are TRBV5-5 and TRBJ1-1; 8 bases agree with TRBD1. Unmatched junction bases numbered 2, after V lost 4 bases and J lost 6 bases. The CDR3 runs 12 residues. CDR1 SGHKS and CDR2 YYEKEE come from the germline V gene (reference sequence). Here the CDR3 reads CASSGQGPEAFF. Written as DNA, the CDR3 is TGTGCCAGCAGCGGACAGGGTCCTGAAGCTTTCTTT.

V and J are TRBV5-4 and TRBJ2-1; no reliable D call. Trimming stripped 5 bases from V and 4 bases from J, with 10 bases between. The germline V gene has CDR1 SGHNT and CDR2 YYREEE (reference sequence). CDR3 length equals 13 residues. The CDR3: CASRSNSYNEQFF. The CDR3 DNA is TGTGCCAGCAGAAGTAACAGTTACAATGAGCAGTTCTTC. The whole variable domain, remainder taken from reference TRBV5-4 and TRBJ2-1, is ETGVTQSPTHLIKTRGQQVTLRCSSQSGHNTVSWYQQALGQGPQFIFQYYREEENGRGNFPPRFSGLQFPNYSSELNVNALELDDSALYLCASRSNSYNEQFFGPGTRLTVL.

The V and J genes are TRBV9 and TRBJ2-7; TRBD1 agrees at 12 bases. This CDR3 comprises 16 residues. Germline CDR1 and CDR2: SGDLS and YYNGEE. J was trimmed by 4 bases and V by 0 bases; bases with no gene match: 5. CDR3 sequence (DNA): TGTGCCAGCAGCGTAGGGGGACAGGGGGCGTTATACGAGCAGTACTTC. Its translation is CASSVGGQGALYEQYF.

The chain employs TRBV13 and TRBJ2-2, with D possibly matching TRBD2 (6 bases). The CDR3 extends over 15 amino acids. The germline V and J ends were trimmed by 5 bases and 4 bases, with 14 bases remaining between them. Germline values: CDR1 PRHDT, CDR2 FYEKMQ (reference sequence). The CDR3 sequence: CASSTRTSPTGELFF. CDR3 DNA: TGTGCCAGCAGCACCCGCACTAGCCCCACCGGGGAGCTGTTTTTT.